Each of the 24 T cell receptor beta chains below was sequenced from the same sample in a study of T cells in Graves' hyperthyroidism and ophthalmopathy. Amplified TCR beta CDR3 regions came from RNA transcripts. When the TCR CDR3 underwent first-round RT-PCR, the HTBI primer set was used. Via MiXCR, TCRdb re-called the multiplex PCR reads, giving one row per CDR3 protein. The sample holds fewer than 750,000 distinct CDR3 sequences, about 15% seen once. Source material: blood. The source of these receptors is a woman aged 40 to 50 with Graves' ophthalmopathy.

This clonotype was observed many times. This chain uses TRBV12-3 or TRBV12-4 with TRBJ1-1; no firm D call. V lost 3 bases and J lost 8, with 19 bases in between. The CDR3 sequence is 15 residues long. The CDR3 region is CASSFPETGISEAFF. The CDR3 nucleotides read TGTGCCAGCAGTTTCCCAGAGACGGGGATCTCCGAAGCTTTCTTT.

This clonotype was recorded at least ten times. The gene calls are TRBV6-2 or TRBV6-3 and TRBJ2-7; maybe TRBD2 (6 bases). V shed 10 bases and J shed 2 bases, with 18 bases lying between them. Germline CDR1 and CDR2: MNHEY and SVGEGT. The length of the CDR3 is 14 residues. This CDR3 reads CATETRDSTYEQYF. CDR3 coding DNA: TGTGCCACTGAGACCCGGGACTCGACCTACGAGCAGTACTTC.

This clonotype was observed many times. This chain uses TRBV27 with TRBJ2-5; 7 positions agree with TRBD1. The CDR3 runs 15 residues. CDR1 is MNHEY, CDR2 SMNVEV, per germline (reference sequence). The ends lost 6 bases at V and 1 base at J; junction bases unmatched: 8. Here the CDR3 reads CASSRQGVSQETQYF. CDR3 coding DNA: TGTGCCAGCAGCAGACAGGGCGTATCCCAAGAGACCCAGTACTTC.

There are many counts of this clonotype. The junction departs from the called germline gene at one end, perhaps through a read error. The V gene is TRBV11-1, the J gene TRBJ2-3, with 8 bases matching TRBD1. The CDR3 covers 15 residues. Germline loops: CDR1 SGHAT, CDR2 FQDESV (reference sequence). The CDR3 loop reads CASSFPSGGTDTQYF. Written as DNA, the CDR3 is TGTGCCAGCAGCTTTCCGTCAGGGGGCACGGATACGCAGTATTTT. Drawing the rest from reference TRBV11-1 and TRBJ2-3, the complete variable domain is EAEVAQSPRYKITEKSQAVAFWCDPISGHATLYWYRQILGQGPELLVQFQDESVVDDSQLPKDRFSAERLKGVDSTLKIQPAELGDSAMYLCASSFPSGGTDTQYFGPGTRLTVL.

Ten or more counts support this clonotype. The gene calls are TRBV2 and TRBJ2-5; TRBD1 matches 7 bases. The CDR3 consists of 15 residues. Unmatched junction bases numbered 8, after V lost 6 bases and J lost 1 base. Germline V gene data show CDR1 as SNHLY and CDR2 as FYNNEI. The CDR3 sequence is CASRLQGPIQETQYF. In DNA, the CDR3 is TGTGCCAGCAGACTACAGGGGCCGATCCAAGAGACCCAGTACTTC.

The chain employs TRBV5-6 and TRBJ1-1; 11 bases align to TRBD1. Trimming took 4 bases from V and 11 from J; bases not matched to a gene: 10. The CDR3 loop spans 14 amino acids. Germline CDR1 SGHDT, CDR2 YYEEEE. The DNA for the CDR3 is TGTGCCAGCAGCCCGGGACAGGGGGTATTTGAGGCTTTCTTT. Translating it yields CASSPGQGVFEAFF.

The sample holds many counts of this clonotype. The chain carries TRBV28 and TRBJ1-1; D ambiguous. The CDR3 length is 11 residues. Trimming took 5 bases from V and 10 from J, leaving 11 bases between them. The germline V gene encodes CDR1 MDHEN and CDR2 SYDVKM. The CDR3 spells CASSEQWGAFF. The CDR3, as DNA: TGTGCCAGCAGTGAACAGTGGGGAGCTTTCTTT. The full variable domain, completed using reference TRBV28 and TRBJ1-1, is DVKVTQSSRYLVKRTGEKVFLECVQDMDHENMFWYRQDPGLGLRLIYFSYDVKMKEKGDIPEGYSVSREKKERFSLILESASTNQTSMYLCASSEQWGAFFGQGTRLTVV.

This clonotype was found many times. The gene calls are TRBV11-2 and TRBJ2-7; tentatively, D is TRBD2 (5 bases). Trimming stripped 3 bases from V and 4 bases from J, with 22 bases between. The CDR3 consists of 17 residues. Germline assignment: CDR1 SGHAT and CDR2 FQNNGV. DNA of the CDR3: TGTGCCAGCAGCTTTCACTGGCGCCCAGCGGCCTTTTACGAGCAGTACTTC. The encoded protein is CASSFHWRPAAFYEQYF.

This clonotype was recorded many times. CDR3 coding DNA: TGCAGCGTTGAATCCGACACTAATAACTATGGCTACACCTTC. This encodes CSVESDTNNYGYTF. The chain combines TRBV29-1 with TRBJ1-2; no clear D gene. Trimming removed 2 bases from V and 1 base from J, with 11 bases in between. Germline V gene sequence: CDR1 SQVTM, CDR2 ANQGSEA. This CDR3 is built from 14 residues.

This clonotype was seen many times. The V gene is TRBV7-8, the J gene TRBJ1-5; D not resolved. The CDR3 extends over 13 amino acids. Per germline, CDR1 SGHVS and CDR2 FQNEAQ. The germline V and J ends were trimmed by 1 base and 7 bases, with 8 bases remaining between them. Here the CDR3 DNA reads TGTGCCAGCAGCTTAGTTCAAAAACAGCCCCAGCATTTT. Amino acid sequence: CASSLVQKQPQHF.

This clonotype was observed a few times. It may be a read error: a sequence one base away is much more abundant. The chain employs TRBV6-4 and TRBJ2-5; TRBD2 matches 10 bases. The CDR3 has 14 residues. Germline assignment: CDR1 MRHNA and CDR2 SNTAGT. CDR3 residues: CASSQSGTSETQHF. The CDR3 DNA reads as TGTGCCAGCAGCCAGTCCGGGACTAGCGAGACCCAGCACTTC.

This chain connects TRBV28 to TRBJ2-6; D remains unclear. Germline assignment: CDR1 MDHEN and CDR2 SYDVKM. The CDR3 contains 16 residues. The V end lost 7 bases, the J end lost 4 bases, and 17 bases lay between the germline ends. CDR3 region: CASTPSQSAGANVLTF. The DNA of the CDR3 is TGTGCCAGCACCCCTTCCCAATCCGCCGGGGCCAACGTCCTGACTTTC.

On this clonotype: A clone one base away is much larger, so this may be a read error. The chain is built from TRBV30 and TRBJ1-5, with D maybe TRBD1 (5 bases). Per germline, CDR1 GTSNPN and CDR2 SVGIG (reference sequence). The length of the CDR3 is 15 residues. This CDR3 is CAWSSRGLWNQHQHF. CDR3 nucleotides: TGTGCCTGGAGTAGTAGGGGCCTCTGGAATCAGCACCAGCATTTT.

This chain connects TRBV7-3 to TRBJ2-5; 7 bases are a match to TRBD2. Germline trimming cut 0 bases from V and 2 bases from J; bases unmatched to any gene: 6. This CDR3 is built from 16 residues. Per the germline V gene, CDR1 is SGHTA and CDR2 is FQGTGA. The DNA for the CDR3 is TGTGCCAGCAGCTTAACGGGGAGGGGTTCGCAAGAGACCCAGTACTTC. Amino acid sequence: CASSLTGRGSQETQYF.

This clonotype has a count of ten or more. This rearrangement joins TRBV30 to TRBJ1-1, with no clear D. Germline-derived CDR1 and CDR2 are GTSNPN and SVGIG (reference sequence). The V end lost 1 base, the J end lost 1 base, and 4 bases lay between the germline ends. CDR3 length equals 12 residues. The CDR3 sequence: CAWSGGNTEAFF. CDR3 nucleotide sequence: TGTGCCTGGAGTGGGGGGAACACTGAAGCTTTCTTT.

This clonotype has a count of ten or more. The gene calls are TRBV28 and TRBJ2-7; TRBD1 agrees at 11 bases. Trimming took 4 bases from V and 5 from J; bases not matched to a gene: 7. CDR3 length: 15 residues. Germline V gene data show CDR1 as MDHEN and CDR2 as SYDVKM. The CDR3 DNA follows: TGTGCCAGCAGTTCACCGGACAGGGGGCGACACGAGCAGTACTTC. Its protein is CASSSPDRGRHEQYF.

The rearrangement joins TRBV12-3 or TRBV12-4 to TRBJ2-2; 10 bases are shared with TRBD2. The CDR3 extends over 14 amino acids. Trimming at V came to 10 bases and at J to 6 bases, leaving 8 bases not matched to a gene. CDR3 in DNA: TGTGCCACCGGACTAGCGGTAGGGTCCGGGGAGCTGTTTTTT. It specifies CATGLAVGSGELFF.

Concerning this clonotype itself: Sequence at one end of the junction differs from germline and may be a read error. This chain uses TRBV13 with TRBJ2-7; D gene ambiguous. Germline V lookup: CDR1 PRHDT, CDR2 FYEKMQ (reference sequence). The CDR3 is 14 amino acids. DNA of the CDR3: TGTGCCAGCAGCTTACCTGATACATCCTACAAGCAGTACTTC. Its translation: CASSLPDTSYKQYF.

This chain links TRBV19 with TRBJ2-7, with 8 positions matching TRBD2. The CDR3 has 15 residues. The germline V gene has CDR1 LNHDA and CDR2 SQIVND (reference sequence). V dropped 5 bases and J dropped 3; count of bases not matched to a gene: 9. The CDR3 DNA follows: TGTGCCAGTAGTCGTCTAATAGCGGGAATCTACGAGCAGTACTTC. The encoded protein is CASSRLIAGIYEQYF. Supplemented by reference TRBV19 and TRBJ2-7, the full variable domain reads DGGITQSPKYLFRKEGQNVTLSCEQNLNHDAMYWYRQDPGQGLRLIYYSQIVNDFQKGDIAEGYSVSREKKESFPLTVTSAQKNPTAFYLCASSRLIAGIYEQYFGPGTRLTVT.

This chain's CDR3 is CSARNVAGGSYEQYF. CDR3 DNA sequence: TGCAGTGCTAGGAATGTAGCGGGAGGGTCCTACGAGCAGTACTTC. The chain joins TRBV20-1 to TRBJ2-7; 11 nucleotides line up with TRBD2. V dropped 3 bases and J dropped 1; count of bases not matched to a gene: 5. The CDR3 loop spans 15 amino acids. Per the germline V gene, CDR1 is DFQATT and CDR2 is SNEGSKA (reference sequence).

V is TRBV5-4 and J is TRBJ2-5, with 7 nucleotides matching TRBD1. Germline V gives CDR1 SGHNT, CDR2 YYREEE (reference sequence). After removal of 1 base from V and 4 bases from J, the junction contained 7 bases not matched to a gene. The CDR3 is 15 residues long. CDR3 sequence reads: CASSLNRGLGETQYF. The CDR3 DNA is TGTGCCAGCAGCTTGAACAGGGGTTTAGGAGAGACCCAGTACTTC.

This clonotype was seen many times. The rearrangement joins TRBV2 to TRBJ2-7; 10 nucleotides align to TRBD2. Looked up from germline, CDR1 is SNHLY and CDR2 is FYNNEI. The ends lost 6 bases at V and 2 bases at J; junction bases unmatched: 7. The CDR3 has 15 amino acids. The CDR3 DNA reads as TGTGCCAGCAGGCTGACTAGCGGGCCGACCTACGAGCAGTACTTC. Translation: CASRLTSGPTYEQYF.

This clonotype appeared a few times. The chain carries TRBV5-1 and TRBJ1-2, with D maybe TRBD1 (5 bases). The germline CDR1 and CDR2 sequences are SGHRS and YFSETQ. The ends were cut back, 4 bases at V and 4 bases at J, with 11 bases in the middle. CDR3 length equals 13 residues. The CDR3 coding sequence is TGCGCCAGCAGCCAAGGGGACGGCTATGGCTACACCTTC. Protein: CASSQGDGYGYTF.

The table lists this clonotype with many counts. The chain carries TRBV4-1 and TRBJ1-2, with 7 bases that match TRBD1. The CDR3 has 15 residues. J lost 4 bases, V lost 2 bases, and 7 bases had no gene match. The germline gives CDR1 MGHRA, CDR2 YSYEKL. The CDR3 loop is CASSQPGTAVYGYTF. The DNA for the CDR3 is TGCGCCAGCAGCCAACCCGGGACAGCCGTCTATGGCTACACCTTC.